These 25 T cell receptor beta chains share one sample of origin, sequenced in a study of blood T cells in healthy people across ages. The authors ran a second PCR of about 7 to 11 cycles using a sample-barcoded 5' primer and a J-beta primer mix. TCRdb re-called the 5' RACE reads with MiXCR, one entry per CDR3 protein. The sample has roughly 550,000 distinct CDR3 sequences, around 24% seen once. The same data also went into a second study, on T cells of mothers and their children.

What was sequenced was blood. Source of these receptors: a boy younger than 18 in good health.

This clonotype showed up just a few times. The rearrangement links TRBV7-9 to TRBJ1-4; TRBD1 might be the D (5 bases). V gave up 5 bases and J gave up 5 bases, with 18 bases separating them. From germline, CDR1 is SEHNR and CDR2 FQNEAQ (reference sequence). The CDR3 covers 16 residues. The CDR3 loop reads CASSLTTNGQNEKLFF. CDR3 DNA: TGTGCCAGCAGCCTTACGACCAACGGACAAAATGAAAAACTGTTTTTT.

The genes are TRBV28 and TRBJ2-1; 8 positions agree with TRBD1. The J call may be faulty, since TRBJ2-5 better matches the DNA end. Germline CDR1 reads MDHEN; CDR2 reads SYDVKM. The CDR3 is made up of 14 amino acids. CDR3 loop: CASSRTGSIGTQYF. CDR3 sequence (DNA): TGTGCCAGCAGTCGGACAGGGTCAATAGGGACCCAGTACTTC.

The rearrangement links TRBV4-3 to TRBJ2-5, with 9 bases identical to TRBD2. The J call is uncertain, as TRBJ2-1 better fits the DNA end. CDR1 and CDR2 (germline): LGHNA, YSLEER. This CDR3 contains 15 residues. The CDR3 protein is CASSQGASGAYEQFF. The CDR3 DNA is TGCGCCAGCAGCCAAGGGGCTAGCGGGGCGTATGAGCAGTTCTTC.

J is TRBJ2-5 and V is TRBV27, with 9 bases matching TRBD1. Losses at the gene ends were 5 bases for V and 5 bases for J; bases not matched to a gene: 18. Germline V gives CDR1 MNHEY, CDR2 SMNVEV (reference sequence). This CDR3 has 18 amino acids. CDR3 sequence: CASSLGPGQGFSSETQYF. In DNA, the CDR3 is TGTGCCAGCAGTCTAGGGCCGGGACAGGGCTTTAGTTCGGAGACCCAGTACTTC.

This sequence joins TRBV6-1 and TRBJ1-1; D gene uncertain. The length of the CDR3 is 13 residues. Trimming took 0 bases from V and 4 from J, leaving 6 bases between them. The germline CDR1 and CDR2 sequences are MNHNS and SASEGT. The chain's CDR3 is CASSEALVTEAFF. Here the CDR3 DNA reads TGTGCCAGCAGTGAAGCGCTGGTCACTGAAGCTTTCTTT.

This clonotype showed up just a few times. The chain joins TRBV6-5 to TRBJ2-1, with D possibly being TRBD1 or TRBD2 (5 bases each). The CDR3 is 13 residues long. Germline assignment: CDR1 MNHEY and CDR2 SVGAGI. Between the trimmed V and J ends, which lost 4 bases and 5 bases, there was a span of 9 bases. The CDR3 protein is CASSWDANNEQFF. In DNA, the CDR3 is TGTGCCAGCAGTTGGGACGCCAACAATGAGCAGTTCTTC.

There are a few counts of this clonotype. The chain uses TRBV10-3 and TRBJ2-3; 7 nucleotides align to TRBD2. The germline gives CDR1 ENHRY, CDR2 SYGVKD. The CDR3 is 13 residues long. Trimming at V came to 7 bases and at J to 2 bases, leaving 3 bases not matched to a gene. The DNA for the CDR3 is TGTGCCATCACCGCGGGAGTCACAGATACGCAGTATTTT. It specifies CAITAGVTDTQYF.

J is TRBJ2-7 and V is TRBV28; maybe TRBD1 (6 bases). Germline CDR1 reads MDHEN; CDR2 reads SYDVKM. This CDR3 contains 16 residues. The V and J ends lost 6 bases and 5 bases respectively, with 23 bases between them. CDR3 loop: CASRGSSGAGADEQYF. In DNA form, the CDR3 reads TGTGCCAGCAGGGGATCTTCAGGGGCAGGGGCTGACGAGCAGTACTTC.

This chain joins TRBV6-5 and TRBJ2-7, with TRBD1 as a possible D gene (6 bases). Germline V gene lookup returns CDR1 MNHEY and CDR2 SVGAGI. V was trimmed by 7 bases and J by 1 base, leaving 14 bases between them. This CDR3 contains 14 residues. The CDR3 bases are TGTGCCAGCAAAGTGACAGGTTATTCCTACGAGCAGTACTTC. Translated, it gives CASKVTGYSYEQYF.

The chain has TRBV10-3 and TRBJ2-6; perhaps TRBD2 as D (5 bases). The CDR3 covers 18 residues. V lost 0 bases, J lost 2 bases, and 14 bases lay in between. In germline, CDR1 is ENHRY, CDR2 SYGVKD. The CDR3 DNA is TGTGCCATCAGTGAGTCGACTCGAGGGCGCACTGGGGCCAACGTCCTGACTTTC. Protein product: CAISESTRGRTGANVLTF.

This clonotype was recorded a few times. The genes are TRBV20-1 and TRBJ2-7; 8 bases are a match to TRBD1. CDR3 length: 13 residues. V was pared by 6 bases and J by 4 bases, with 8 bases of the junction left unmatched. CDR1 DFQATT and CDR2 SNEGSKA come from the germline V gene (reference sequence). The CDR3 is CSARTGYSYEQYF. CDR3 in DNA: TGCAGTGCCCGGACAGGGTATTCGTACGAGCAGTACTTC.

This chain uses TRBV4-3 with TRBJ2-1, with 8 positions matching TRBD2. With V trimmed by 4 bases and J by 2 bases, 10 bases remained unmatched. The CDR3 covers 17 residues. Germline assignment: CDR1 LGHNA and CDR2 YSLEER. The CDR3 sequence: CASSRTSTSAPYNEQFF. As DNA, the CDR3 is TGCGCCAGCAGCCGAACTTCGACTAGCGCTCCCTACAATGAGCAGTTCTTC.

This clonotype appeared a single time. V is TRBV7-2 and J is TRBJ1-1; 8 bases are a match to TRBD1. This CDR3 has 15 residues. Trimming at V came to 3 bases and at J to 7 bases, leaving 10 bases not matched to a gene. Germline V gives CDR1 SGHTA, CDR2 FQGNSA. CDR3 sequence: CASSLQGAMVLEAFF. The CDR3 DNA is TGTGCCAGCAGCTTGCAGGGGGCCATGGTGCTTGAAGCTTTCTTT. The variable domain in full, with the rest retrieved from reference TRBV7-2 and TRBJ1-1, is GAGVSQSPSNKVTEKGKDVELRCDPISGHTALYWYRQSLGQGLEFLIYFQGNSAPDKSGLPSDRFSAERTGGSVSTLTIQRTQQEDSAVYLCASSLQGAMVLEAFFGQGTRLTVV.

This clonotype has just a few counts. The rearrangement links TRBV20-1 to TRBJ2-1; 10 positions agree with TRBD1. CDR1 is DFQATT, CDR2 SNEGSKA, per germline (reference sequence). The CDR3 length is 14 residues. After removal of 3 bases from V and 11 bases from J, the junction contained 10 bases not matched to a gene. DNA for the CDR3: TGCAGTGCTAGTTGGGACAGGGGCCTAAGCAAGCAGTTCTTC. The encoded protein is CSASWDRGLSKQFF.

The DNA for the CDR3 is TGCAGTGCTAGTCTGACAGGGGGTTCACTGTTTTTT. Encoded protein: CSASLTGGSLFF. The chain employs TRBV20-1 and TRBJ1-4; 9 bases line up with TRBD1. Per germline, CDR1 DFQATT and CDR2 SNEGSKA (reference sequence). V dropped 3 bases and J dropped 13; count of bases not matched to a gene: 6. CDR3 length equals 12 residues.

This clonotype was detected a few times. J is TRBJ2-7 and V is TRBV11-2, with 10 bases fitting TRBD1. This CDR3 contains 16 residues. Germline assignment: CDR1 SGHAT and CDR2 FQNNGV. Losses at the gene ends were 6 bases for V and 1 base for J; bases not matched to a gene: 9. CDR3 sequence (DNA): TGTGCCAGCAGAAACCTCCGGGACAGGGGATCCTACGAGCAGTACTTC. Translated, it gives CASRNLRDRGSYEQYF.

This clonotype was counted only a few times. V is TRBV7-9 and J is TRBJ1-2, with D perhaps matching TRBD1 (5 bases). The V gene lost 0 bases and the J gene lost 3 bases, with 11 bases spanning the gap. This CDR3 spans 15 amino acids. Germline lookup yields CDR1 SEHNR and CDR2 FQNEAQ (reference sequence). Here the CDR3 DNA reads TGTGCCAGCAGCTTAGCGAGGGGCAGAGACTATGGCTACACCTTC. Its translation: CASSLARGRDYGYTF.

In its sample, this clonotype was seen a few times. The chain links TRBV20-1 to TRBJ2-1; 10 bases map to TRBD2. Looked up from germline, CDR1 is DFQATT and CDR2 is SNEGSKA (reference sequence). V shed 0 bases and J 3 bases; nucleotides not matched to a gene: 5. The CDR3 is made up of 16 amino acids. DNA of the CDR3: TGCAGTGCTAGAGACATAGCGGGAGGAGGCTACAATGAGCAGTTCTTC. The encoded protein is CSARDIAGGGYNEQFF.

CDR3 coding DNA: TGTGCCAGCAGTTTTGCCTACCACTCGGGACCCTCCCTGAAAGAGACCCAGTACTTC. It encodes CASSFAYHSGPSLKETQYF. The chain employs TRBV12-3 or TRBV12-4 and TRBJ2-5; D might be TRBD1 or TRBD2, each matching 5 bases. V was clipped by 3 bases and J by 3 bases, with 26 bases between them. The CDR3 has 19 residues.

The rearrangement links TRBV4-3 to TRBJ2-2; 9 bases line up with TRBD2. The CDR3 has 19 residues. Trimming at V came to 0 bases and at J to 2 bases, leaving 10 bases not matched to a gene. CDR1 and CDR2 (germline): LGHNA, YSLEER. The CDR3 region is CASSQDRRGGPRNTGELFF. Here the CDR3 DNA reads TGCGCCAGCAGCCAAGATCGGCGGGGGGGCCCGCGTAACACCGGGGAGCTGTTTTTT.

The chain uses TRBV20-1 and TRBJ2-1; 8 bases align to TRBD2. In germline, CDR1 is DFQATT, CDR2 SNEGSKA (reference sequence). The J segment lost 4 bases and the V segment lost 1 base, leaving 9 bases of the junction unmatched. The CDR3 loop spans 16 amino acids. The CDR3 reads CSARGSAGDPYNEQFF. CDR3 nucleotides: TGCAGTGCTAGAGGGTCAGCGGGAGATCCATACAATGAGCAGTTCTTC.

The V and J genes are TRBV25-1 and TRBJ1-2, with D tentatively TRBD1 (5 bases). V was cut by 2 bases and J by 8 bases, with 15 bases left in between. The germline gives CDR1 MGHDK, CDR2 SYGVNS. This CDR3 spans 14 amino acids. The CDR3 reads CASSEPGTVAGYTF. The CDR3 bases are TGTGCCAGCAGTGAACCCGGGACCGTAGCCGGCTACACCTTC.

The chain is built from TRBV4-3 and TRBJ1-2, with D perhaps matching TRBD1 (6 bases). The CDR3 sequence is 16 residues long. Per the germline V gene, CDR1 is LGHNA and CDR2 is YSLEER. V was clipped by 1 base and J by 0 bases, with 12 bases between them. CDR3 nucleotide sequence: TGCGCCAGCAGCCAAGGTCGGAGGGGGGCTAACTATGGCTACACCTTC. Translated, it gives CASSQGRRGANYGYTF.

The chain uses TRBV20-1 and TRBJ1-5; D is possibly TRBD1 (6 bases). The CDR3 runs 13 residues. Germline lookup yields CDR1 DFQATT and CDR2 SNEGSKA (reference sequence). Trimming stripped 1 base from V and 7 bases from J, with 11 bases between. The CDR3 reads CSARAGEMQPQHF. The DNA of the CDR3 is TGCAGTGCTAGAGCAGGGGAAATGCAGCCCCAGCATTTT.

The chain employs TRBV12-3 or TRBV12-4 and TRBJ2-3, with 7 bases fitting TRBD2. With 2 bases clipped from V and 2 bases from J, the junction kept 13 bases outside the gene matches. The CDR3 sequence is 18 residues long. The CDR3 spells CASSLPGREGLDTDTQYF. The CDR3 nucleotides read TGTGCCAGCAGTTTACCGGGGAGGGAGGGCCTCGACACAGATACGCAGTATTTT.